This T cell receptor beta chain comes out of a study of cytomegalovirus exposure and HLA in healthy donors. For the study at large: Across some 400 genotyped donors, around 82% landed in the Caucasian-associated ancestry cluster.

Amplification used 60 Vbeta primers and 13 Jbeta primers. Here immunoSEQ multiplex PCR was the method, and the copy in TCRdb shows in-frame clones only, minus some. The data contain 65,000 or so clones, 62% of them singletons. Remarks on this clone: Antigen: not known.

Study observations and caveats: The likely origin of a cluster of highly shared sequence variants was a sequencing artifact.

The sequence was collected from a young man in good health and CMV-seronegative. Input material: PBMCs.

CDR3 residues: CASSIQDRLSEKQYF. The DNA for the CDR3 is TGTGCCAGTAGTATTCAAGACAGGCTCTCAGAGAAGCAGTACTTC. The chain employs TRBV19 and TRBJ2-7, with D possibly TRBD1 on 6 matching bases. The CDR3 has 15 residues. The germline V gene has CDR1 LNHDA and CDR2 SQIVND (reference sequence). Trimming removed 3 bases at V and 8 bases at J, with 20 bases between.